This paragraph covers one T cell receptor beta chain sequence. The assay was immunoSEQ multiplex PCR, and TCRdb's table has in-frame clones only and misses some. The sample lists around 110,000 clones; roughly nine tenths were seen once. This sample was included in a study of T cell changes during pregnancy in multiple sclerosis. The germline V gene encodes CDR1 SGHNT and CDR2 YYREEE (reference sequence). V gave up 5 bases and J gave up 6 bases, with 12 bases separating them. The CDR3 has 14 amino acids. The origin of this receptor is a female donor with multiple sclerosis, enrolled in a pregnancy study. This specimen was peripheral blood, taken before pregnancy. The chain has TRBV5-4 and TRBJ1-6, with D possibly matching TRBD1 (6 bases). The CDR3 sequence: CASRSGTPNSPLHF. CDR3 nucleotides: TGTGCCAGCAGATCCGGGACACCTAATTCACCCCTCCACTTT.